The next 22 T cell receptor beta chains were all read from a single sample in a study of breast tumors, draining lymph nodes, adjacent tissues. TCRdb reprocessed the multiplex PCR reads with MiXCR, giving one entry per CDR3 protein. The data show approximately 210,000 distinct CDR3 sequences, with less than 45% seen just once and approximately 3.5% held by the top ten. The lymph nodes were axillary draining lymph nodes from breast cancer patients. Sequencing was done on a sample of axillary lymph node tissue. The source of these receptors is a female donor with breast cancer. Some clones in this sample may be carry-over from other donors' samples.

Details on this clonotype: A much bigger clone sits one base away, suggesting this may be a read error. The chain uses TRBV19 and TRBJ1-2; the match to TRBD1 covers 7 bases. Germline loops: CDR1 LNHDA, CDR2 SQIVND (reference sequence). The CDR3 totals 15 residues. This CDR3 reads CASSIRDRLFYGHTF. In nucleotides, the CDR3 is TGTGCCAGTAGTATAAGGGACAGATTATTCTATGGCCACACCTTC. Filled out from reference TRBV19 and TRBJ1-2, the complete variable domain reads DGGITQSPKYLFRKEGQNVTLSCEQNLNHDAMYWYRQDPGQGLRLIYYSQIVNDFQKGDIAEGYSVSREKKESFPLTVTSAQKNPTAFYLCASSIRDRLFYGHTFGSGTRLTVV.

Of note for this clonotype: This may arise from a read error, as a much more abundant clone is one base away. The chain employs TRBV24-1 and TRBJ2-5; 14 bases agree with TRBD2. The CDR3 extends over 17 amino acids. CDR1 is KGHDR and CDR2 is SFDVKD in the germline V gene. The CDR3 DNA reads TGTGTCACCAGTGACCCCAGGGGACTAGCGGGAGCTGAGACCCAGTACTTC. Translation gives CVTSDPRGLAGAETQYF.

Of note for this clonotype: An end of the junction differs from the germline gene, which may be a read error. This sequence joins TRBV7-9 and TRBJ2-1; 10 nucleotides align to TRBD2. The CDR3 runs 15 residues. Germline CDR1 is SEHNR and CDR2 is FQNEAQ (reference sequence). CDR3 in DNA: TGTGCCAGCAGCTTACTTAGCGGGGGGTACAATGAGCGGTTCTTC. Encoded protein: CASSLLSGGYNERFF.

This clonotype has at least ten counts. The chain combines TRBV20-1 with TRBJ1-5, with D possibly TRBD1 on 6 matching bases. CDR3 length equals 14 residues. The germline gives CDR1 DFQATT, CDR2 SNEGSKA (reference sequence). V lost 2 bases and J lost 11, with 19 bases in between. The CDR3 protein is CSARPRGRVGAQHF. The CDR3 DNA reads as TGCAGTGCTAGACCCAGGGGCCGGGTCGGGGCCCAGCATTTT.

This clonotype was seen many times. The J gene is TRBJ1-6, the V gene TRBV15; TRBD1 aligns across 8 bases. The CDR3 has 13 residues. CDR1 is LNHNV, CDR2 YYDKDF, per germline (reference sequence). The V and J ends lost 1 base and 13 bases, in that order; junction bases with no gene match: 3. Here the CDR3 reads CATSRGDRGPLHF. The DNA for the CDR3 is TGTGCCACCAGCAGAGGAGACAGGGGTCCCCTCCACTTT.

About this clonotype itself: Being one base from a much bigger clone, this may be a read error. The V call is TRBV6-5, the J call TRBJ1-4; the D is unclear. The germline V gene has CDR1 MNHEY and CDR2 SVGAGI. CDR3 length: 13 amino acids. Trimming stripped 10 bases from V and 7 bases from J, with 16 bases between. CDR3 nucleotide sequence: TGTGCCACTGTGCGAAACCCCGGTGAAAAACTGTTTTTT. It translates to CATVRNPGEKLFF.

On this clonotype itself: A read error may explain this, as a much larger clone is one base away. The chain has TRBV6-5 and TRBJ2-5; D may match TRBD1 or TRBD2 (5 bases each). CDR1 MNHEY and CDR2 SVGAGI come from the germline V gene. With 5 bases removed from V and 3 bases from J, the gap between germline ends came to 16 bases. CDR3 length: 15 amino acids. The CDR3 coding sequence is TGTGCCAGCAGTGGTGGTTTGGGGACGGAAGAGACCCAGTACTTC. As protein: CASSGGLGTEETQYF.

Points on this clonotype: No conserved phenylalanine or tryptophan ends this CDR3, so it is likely a read error. This chain links TRBV6-5 with TRBJ1-5, with a weak D call TRBD1 (6 bases). V lost 7 bases to trimming and J lost 1 base, with 14 bases between them. The CDR3 totals 15 residues. Germline CDR1 and CDR2: MNHEY and SVGAGI. CDR3 residues: CASTRAGVSNQPQHV. CDR3 DNA sequence: TGTGCCAGCACCCGGGCAGGGGTAAGCAATCAGCCCCAGCATGTT.

CDR3 coding DNA: TGTGCCAGCAGTGCCGGGGACAGGGGGTCTGGCTACACCTTC. This encodes CASSAGDRGSGYTF. The V gene is TRBV25-1, the J gene TRBJ1-2, with 11 bases aligning to TRBD1. V was clipped by 4 bases and J by 7 bases; unmatched bases: 5. Germline V gene sequence: CDR1 MGHDK, CDR2 SYGVNS. This CDR3 is built from 14 residues.

In this sample, this clonotype turned up many times. The rearrangement uses TRBV9 and TRBJ1-6; D is ambiguous. The germline V gene has CDR1 SGDLS and CDR2 YYNGEE. The V gene lost 7 bases and the J gene lost 6 bases, with 8 bases spanning the gap. This CDR3 is 12 amino acids long. The DNA of the CDR3 is TGTGCCAGCGCTCGGCCTAATTCACCCCTCCACTTT. The encoded protein is CASARPNSPLHF. The complete variable domain, with remaining parts taken from reference TRBV9 and TRBJ1-6, reads DSGVTQTPKHLITATGQRVTLRCSPRSGDLSVYWYQQSLDQGLQFLIQYYNGEERAKGNILERFSAQQFPDLHSELNLSSLELGDSALYFCASARPNSPLHFGNGTRLTVT.

This clonotype was seen repeatedly, ten times or more. The chain employs TRBV11-3 and TRBJ2-2; a weak D match, TRBD1 (6 bases). V lost 0 bases, J lost 5 bases, and 10 bases lay in between. The CDR3 is 15 residues long. CDR1 is SGHNT, CDR2 YENEEA, per germline. CDR3 sequence: CASSLDIQGTGELFF. Here the CDR3 DNA reads TGTGCCAGCAGCTTAGATATACAGGGAACCGGGGAGCTGTTTTTT.

This clonotype has a count of ten or more. The J gene is TRBJ2-1, the V gene TRBV20-1, with 15 bases lining up with TRBD2. Looked up from germline, CDR1 is DFQATT and CDR2 is SNEGSKA (reference sequence). CDR3 length equals 13 residues. V lost 5 bases and J lost 15; bases outside the gene matches: 8. CDR3 region: CSAWTSGGDLMFF. CDR3 sequence (DNA): TGCAGTGCTTGGACTAGCGGGGGGGATCTTATGTTCTTC.

This clonotype appeared many times. V and J are TRBV7-8 and TRBJ2-2, with D maybe TRBD2 (6 bases). V lost 5 bases to trimming and J lost 3 bases, with 13 bases between them. Germline V gene lookup returns CDR1 SGHVS and CDR2 FQNEAQ. CDR3 length: 15 residues. CDR3 DNA: TGTGCCAGCAGCGCCCAGGGACTTTACACCGGGGAGCTGTTTTTT. Translated, it gives CASSAQGLYTGELFF.

Note on this clonotype: A read error may be the cause here, since a much bigger clone is one base away. The V and J genes are TRBV12-3 or TRBV12-4 and TRBJ2-3; weak D call: TRBD2 (6 bases). Trimming left V 3 bases short and J 5 bases short, with 15 bases between. The CDR3 runs 15 residues. The CDR3 region is CASSFRRVRIDTQYF. DNA of the CDR3: TGTGCCAGCAGTTTCAGGAGGGTAAGAATAGATACGCAGTATTTT.

In this sample, this clonotype turned up many times. In nucleotides, the CDR3 is TGTGCCAGCAGCTTAGAGCAGGGCAGTTCTGGAAACACCATATATTTT. It translates to CASSLEQGSSGNTIYF. This chain joins TRBV11-2 and TRBJ1-3; D possibly corresponds to TRBD1 (5 bases). The CDR3 runs 16 residues. V was clipped by 0 bases and J by 1 base, with 10 bases between them. Per the germline V gene, CDR1 is SGHAT and CDR2 is FQNNGV.

There are many counts of this clonotype. The CDR3 DNA reads TGCGCCAGCAGCCAGACGGACAGGGTGGTTCTACACAATGAGCAGTTCTTC. Protein: CASSQTDRVVLHNEQFF. The chain has TRBV5-1 and TRBJ2-1, with TRBD1 matching over 8 bases. The V gene's germline CDR1 is SGHRS and CDR2 YFSETQ. V shed 4 bases and J 5 bases; nucleotides not matched to a gene: 14. The CDR3 has 17 amino acids.

In the case of this clonotype: A much bigger clone sits one base away, suggesting this may be a read error. This chain links TRBV5-5 with TRBJ2-5, with D perhaps assigned TRBD1 or TRBD2 (5 bases each). Germline-derived CDR1 and CDR2 are SGHKS and YYEKEE (reference sequence). The CDR3 loop spans 16 amino acids. V lost 4 bases and J lost 5, with 21 bases in between. The CDR3 loop reads CASSPLRARAWETQYF. The CDR3 nucleotides read TGTGCCAGCAGCCCACTCAGGGCGAGGGCATGGGAGACCCAGTACTTC.

This clonotype was counted ten times or more. The chain uses TRBV5-1 and TRBJ1-6; D may be TRBD1 (5 bases). Trimming left V 1 base short and J 7 bases short, with 12 bases between. Germline-derived CDR1 and CDR2 are SGHRS and YFSETQ. The CDR3 loop spans 15 amino acids. CDR3 protein: CASSLSGTENSPLHF. The CDR3 DNA follows: TGCGCCAGCAGCTTGTCCGGGACGGAAAATTCACCCCTCCACTTT. The full variable domain, its missing parts supplied by reference TRBV5-1 and TRBJ1-6, is KAGVTQTPRYLIKTRGQQVTLSCSPISGHRSVSWYQQTPGQGLQFLFEYFSETQRNKGNFPGRFSGRQFSNSRSEMNVSTLELGDSALYLCASSLSGTENSPLHFGNGTRLTVT.

This clonotype showed up many times. V and J are TRBV5-8 and TRBJ2-3, with D tentatively TRBD1 or TRBD2 (5 bases each). This CDR3 region has 14 residues. V dropped 4 bases and J dropped 0 bases, with 9 bases sitting between them. Germline V CDR1 and CDR2: SGHTS, YDEGEE. CDR3 residues: CASSRDGSTDTQYF. In DNA form, the CDR3 reads TGTGCCAGCAGCCGGGACGGAAGCACAGATACGCAGTATTTT.

This clonotype was counted at least ten times. The chain uses TRBV4-3 and TRBJ2-7; 9 positions agree with TRBD1. J lost 7 bases, V lost 0 bases, and 7 bases had no gene match. There are 15 residues in the CDR3. In germline, CDR1 is LGHNA, CDR2 YSLEER. CDR3 region: CASSQDSSTGGEQYF. The CDR3 DNA reads as TGCGCCAGCAGCCAAGATAGCTCGACAGGGGGAGAGCAGTACTTC.

This clonotype was picked up many times. The J gene is TRBJ2-1, the V gene TRBV7-9, with D perhaps matching TRBD2 (5 bases). Germline CDR1 reads SEHNR; CDR2 reads FQNEAQ (reference sequence). This CDR3 is built from 15 residues. Trimming took 5 bases from V and 8 from J, leaving 19 bases between them. In DNA, the CDR3 is TGTGCCAGCAGCCTCATGCTGAGGGATTTGGATGAGCAGTTCTTC. Amino acids: CASSLMLRDLDEQFF.

This clonotype was seen repeatedly, ten times or more. The J gene is TRBJ2-1, the V gene TRBV9; maybe TRBD2 (6 bases). Trimming cost V 2 bases and J 5 bases, with 20 bases left between them. The CDR3 runs to 17 residues. CDR1 is SGDLS and CDR2 is YYNGEE in the germline V gene. The CDR3 region is CASSVARGGLLHNEQFF. The CDR3 DNA is TGTGCCAGCAGCGTGGCCCGTGGGGGACTCCTACACAATGAGCAGTTCTTC.